This TCR beta chain was retrieved from a study of shared clonotypes between healthy human individuals. HIV-negative, healthy adults without recent acute infections or vaccinations were the donors. The donors were all Caucasian adults (living in Nashville, Tennessee). DNA from unsorted PBMC was sequenced on ten immunoSEQ deep assay plates. Authors' methods: Junction-only sequences without quality scores were provided by ImmunoSEQ, so filtering was different. Sequencing used immunoSEQ multiplex PCR; TCRdb keeps in-frame clones, though not all of them. The DNA was the basis for D and trimming; V, J and clone size are from that table. The table lists approximately 440,000 clones, roughly three quarters of them singletons. This sequence originates from a woman between 40 and 50 years old in good health. Some clones in this sample may be carry-over from other donors' samples. The sequencing sample was made of PBMCs.

This chain's CDR3 is CASSLPHFTMRLGSYNEQFF. The CDR3, as DNA: TGTGCCAGCTCACTACCACACTTTACTATGAGACTAGGGTCTTACAATGAGCAGTTCTTC. The chain is built from TRBV18 and TRBJ2-1, with TRBD2 as a possible D gene (6 bases). This CDR3 has 20 amino acids. Germline values: CDR1 KGHSH, CDR2 LQKENI. The V and J ends lost 4 bases and 4 bases respectively, with 29 bases between them.